One sample yielded the 26 T cell receptor beta chains listed below, sequenced in a study of identical twins. TCRdb re-called the 5' RACE reads with MiXCR, one entry per CDR3 protein. This sample has nearly 900,000 distinct CDR3 sequences, with about 12% found just once. The data also belong to a second study, concerning yellow fever vaccine responses in identical twins.

The specimen was PBMCs. These receptors were obtained from a young woman in good health.

This clonotype was observed a handful of times. V usage is TRBV20-1 and J usage is TRBJ2-2; D may be TRBD1 or TRBD2 (6 bases each). The V gene lost 5 bases and the J gene lost 3 bases, with 22 bases spanning the gap. The CDR3 runs 17 residues. Germline assignment: CDR1 DFQATT and CDR2 SNEGSKA (reference sequence). This CDR3 reads CSAGGQGPNVHTGELFF. CDR3 DNA sequence: TGCAGTGCTGGGGGGCAGGGACCAAACGTACACACCGGGGAGCTGTTTTTT.

The V and J genes are TRBV6-1 and TRBJ2-1; D is unclear. This CDR3 spans 14 amino acids. Per the germline V gene, CDR1 is MNHNS and CDR2 is SASEGT. V was shortened by 1 base and J by 4 bases, with 8 bases between the two germline ends. The DNA of the CDR3 is TGTGCCAGCAGTGAAGGAATGGAATACAATGAGCAGTTCTTC. Translation gives CASSEGMEYNEQFF.

The table lists this clonotype with a few counts. The V and J genes are TRBV3-1 and TRBJ2-1, with 10 positions matching TRBD2. V dropped 0 bases and J dropped 3; count of bases not matched to a gene: 5. Germline values: CDR1 LGHDT, CDR2 YNNKEL (reference sequence). The CDR3 length is 17 residues. Here the CDR3 reads CASSQDPGLAIYNEQFF. CDR3 sequence (DNA): TGTGCCAGCAGCCAAGATCCGGGACTAGCGATCTACAATGAGCAGTTCTTC.

This rearrangement joins TRBV12-3 or TRBV12-4 to TRBJ1-3; D is uncertain. The CDR3 totals 14 residues. V lost 2 bases to trimming and J lost 5 bases, with 10 bases between them. CDR3 region: CASSLQTPRNTIYF. The CDR3, as DNA: TGTGCCAGCAGTTTACAAACCCCCCGAAACACCATATATTTT.

CDR3 region: CASSTGQEYEQYV. In nucleotides, the CDR3 is TGTGCCAGCAGTACGGGACAGGAGTACGAGCAGTACGTC. V and J are TRBV12-3 or TRBV12-4 and TRBJ2-7, with 8 nucleotides matching TRBD1. This CDR3 contains 13 residues. Germline trimming cut 5 bases from V and 4 bases from J; bases unmatched to any gene: 4.

This clonotype has more than one count but fewer than ten. This sequence joins TRBV3-1 and TRBJ2-7; 11 bases are a match to TRBD1. This CDR3 contains 15 residues. In germline, CDR1 is LGHDT, CDR2 YNNKEL (reference sequence). V gave up 4 bases and J gave up 4 bases; unmatched junction bases: 6. The CDR3 here is CASSRTGQGGYEQYV. DNA for the CDR3: TGTGCCAGCAGCCGTACGGGACAGGGGGGGTACGAGCAGTACGTC.

This chain joins TRBV10-2 and TRBJ2-2; 12 positions agree with TRBD2. From germline, CDR1 is WSHSY and CDR2 SAAADI. V gave up 10 bases and J gave up 3 bases; unmatched junction bases: 9. The CDR3 extends over 16 amino acids. The CDR3 coding sequence is TGCGCCATCCGACCTAGACTAGCGGGGGACACCGGGGAGCTGTTTTTT. Its translation is CAIRPRLAGDTGELFF.

The chain employs TRBV3-1 and TRBJ2-7; TRBD1 matches at 9 bases. Germline CDR1 LGHDT, CDR2 YNNKEL (reference sequence). Germline trimming cut 3 bases from V and 5 bases from J; bases unmatched to any gene: 8. This CDR3 spans 15 amino acids. CDR3 sequence reads: CASSHGQGRLNEQYF. The CDR3 DNA is TGTGCCAGCAGCCACGGACAGGGGCGCCTCAACGAGCAGTACTTC.

The chain carries TRBV12-3 or TRBV12-4 and TRBJ2-3; no clear D. Between the trimmed V and J ends, which lost 3 bases and 2 bases, there was a span of 12 bases. The CDR3 extends over 15 amino acids. The CDR3 DNA reads as TGTGCCAGCAGTTTTAAGGAGCAGAACACAGATACGCAGTATTTT. It codes for CASSFKEQNTDTQYF.

This clonotype was recorded at least ten times. This chain uses TRBV24-1 with TRBJ2-2, with TRBD2 identical over 7 bases. The V segment lost 9 bases and the J segment 4 bases; nucleotides outside the gene matches: 4. Germline V CDR1 and CDR2: KGHDR, SFDVKD. The CDR3 is made up of 13 amino acids. CDR3 nucleotides: TGTGCCACCCGGGGAGGGGTCACCGGGGAGCTGTTTTTT. Protein sequence: CATRGGVTGELFF.

The rearrangement uses TRBV7-3 and TRBJ2-3; 9 positions agree with TRBD2. This CDR3 region has 16 residues. V gave up 3 bases and J gave up 3 bases; unmatched junction bases: 7. Germline assignment: CDR1 SGHTA and CDR2 FQGTGA. Written as DNA, the CDR3 is TGTGCCAGCAGCTTGCTACCTAGCGGGACTACAGATACGCAGTATTTT. Its translation is CASSLLPSGTTDTQYF.

This clonotype has a count of ten or more. This chain links TRBV28 with TRBJ1-2; D call uncertain. Germline CDR1 MDHEN, CDR2 SYDVKM. The CDR3 contains 11 residues. The V gene lost 6 bases and the J gene lost 8 bases, with 10 bases spanning the gap. CDR3 loop: CASSRSKGYTF. The CDR3 DNA follows: TGTGCCAGCAGCCGCTCTAAAGGCTACACCTTC.

This clonotype was counted only a few times. The CDR3 protein is CASKSGTANTEAFF. In DNA form, the CDR3 reads TGCGCCAGCAAATCCGGGACAGCGAACACTGAAGCTTTCTTT. The V and J genes are TRBV10-2 and TRBJ1-1; TRBD1 aligns across 7 bases. In germline, CDR1 is WSHSY, CDR2 SAAADI. CDR3 size: 14 residues. J lost 1 base, V lost 7 bases, and 6 bases had no gene match.

This clonotype was observed many times. J is TRBJ1-6 and V is TRBV3-1; 8 bases align to TRBD1. Germline CDR1 LGHDT, CDR2 YNNKEL (reference sequence). V shed 5 bases, J shed 9 bases, and the junction held 6 bases outside the gene matches. The CDR3 extends over 14 amino acids. CDR3 sequence reads: CASSSTGGSSPLHF. The CDR3 DNA sequence: TGTGCCAGCAGCTCTACAGGGGGGAGTTCACCCCTCCACTTT.

This clonotype occurred a few times. This chain links TRBV10-3 with TRBJ2-1; D possibly matches TRBD1 or TRBD2 (6 bases each). The CDR3 length is 13 residues. Trimming removed 6 bases from V and 7 bases from J, with 13 bases in between. Germline CDR1 is ENHRY and CDR2 is SYGVKD. In DNA form, the CDR3 reads TGTGCCATCAGCGGGGGCCCCGGGAATGAGCAGTTCTTC. Its protein is CAISGGPGNEQFF.

The chain uses TRBV20-1 and TRBJ2-2; possibly TRBD2 for D (6 bases). The CDR3 contains 15 residues. Germline V gene data show CDR1 as DFQATT and CDR2 as SNEGSKA (reference sequence). Trimming removed 1 base from V and 4 bases from J, with 13 bases in between. CDR3 nucleotides: TGCAGTGCTAGAGTCTCCGGGAGTGGCACCGGGGAGCTGTTTTTT. This encodes CSARVSGSGTGELFF.

This clonotype was counted between two and nine times. The chain is built from TRBV7-6 and TRBJ2-3; 12 bases fit TRBD2. The CDR3 runs to 16 residues. Trimming at V came to 5 bases and at J to 8 bases, leaving 11 bases not matched to a gene. Germline V CDR1 and CDR2: SGHVS, FNYEAQ. The CDR3 loop reads CASSILAGGLGVTQYF. The CDR3 region has the DNA TGTGCCAGCAGCATACTAGCGGGGGGCCTTGGAGTTACGCAGTATTTT.

This clonotype has only a few counts. The chain has TRBV4-1 and TRBJ1-4; D uncertain. V lost 1 base, J lost 7 bases, and 7 bases lay in between. Germline CDR1 reads MGHRA; CDR2 reads YSYEKL. There are 13 residues in the CDR3. The CDR3 DNA sequence: TGCGCCAGCAGCCAAGTAGTTGGTGAAAAACTGTTTTTT. It is translated as CASSQVVGEKLFF.

A few counts support this clonotype. The CDR3 region is CSGGANQPQHF. The CDR3 region has the DNA TGCAGTGGCGGGGCCAATCAGCCCCAGCATTTT. The V gene is TRBV20-1, the J gene TRBJ1-5; D possibly corresponds to TRBD1 (5 bases). The CDR3 has 11 residues. The germline V gene has CDR1 DFQATT and CDR2 SNEGSKA (reference sequence). V was trimmed by 7 bases and J by 3 bases, leaving 7 bases between them.

This clonotype was counted at least ten times. The chain is built from TRBV20-1 and TRBJ1-5, with D possibly matching TRBD1 (6 bases). Trimming shortened V by 5 bases and J by 3 bases, and 11 bases separated the two germline ends. The CDR3 runs to 13 residues. Germline V gene sequence: CDR1 DFQATT, CDR2 SNEGSKA (reference sequence). Here the CDR3 reads CSALRGANQPQHF. In DNA, the CDR3 is TGCAGTGCTCTTAGGGGGGCCAATCAGCCCCAGCATTTT.

This clonotype was seen only a few times. This clone may be a read error of a much larger clone one base away. This chain joins TRBV20-1 and TRBJ2-3; 14 positions match TRBD2. This CDR3 region has 14 residues. Germline V gene sequence: CDR1 DFQATT, CDR2 SNEGSKA (reference sequence). After removal of 6 bases from V and 4 bases from J, the junction contained 3 bases not matched to a gene. CDR3 nucleotide sequence: TGCAGTGCCACGACTAGCGGGGGGGCAGATACGCAGTATTTT. This translates into CSATTSGGADTQYF.

At least ten counts were recorded for this clonotype. The chain links TRBV12-3 or TRBV12-4 to TRBJ2-1, with 8 nucleotides matching TRBD2. The CDR3 consists of 16 residues. V gave up 0 bases and J gave up 6 bases; unmatched junction bases: 7. The CDR3 DNA sequence: TGTGCCAGCAGTTTAGCCGGGACTAGTGAATCCAATGAGCAGTTCTTC. Translating it yields CASSLAGTSESNEQFF.

This clonotype occurred a few times. The chain recombines TRBV9 with TRBJ2-7; weak D call: TRBD2 (6 bases). V shed 2 bases and J shed 0 bases, with 12 bases lying between them. This CDR3 is built from 15 residues. Per the germline V gene, CDR1 is SGDLS and CDR2 is YYNGEE. The CDR3 reads CASSVAGTFSYEQYF. CDR3 DNA sequence: TGTGCCAGCAGCGTCGCCGGGACTTTCTCCTACGAGCAGTACTTC.

A few counts support this clonotype. This chain uses TRBV15 with TRBJ1-5; maybe TRBD1 (5 bases). CDR3 size: 17 residues. The V end was cut by 0 bases, the J end by 8 bases, with 20 bases between. Germline-derived CDR1 and CDR2 are LNHNV and YYDKDF (reference sequence). This CDR3 is CATSRDLLGTAKEPQHF. CDR3 nucleotides: TGTGCCACCAGCAGAGATCTGCTGGGGACCGCAAAGGAGCCCCAGCATTTT.

This clonotype was picked up a small number of times. V gene TRBV12-3 or TRBV12-4 combines with J gene TRBJ1-3; no reliable D call. The V end lost 7 bases, the J end lost 0 bases, and 10 bases lay between the germline ends. CDR3 size: 14 residues. The CDR3 is CASIRASSGNTIYF. The CDR3 DNA reads TGTGCCAGCATAAGGGCAAGCTCTGGAAACACCATATATTTT.

V usage is TRBV7-8 and J usage is TRBJ2-1; 9 bases agree with TRBD2. CDR3 length: 16 residues. With V trimmed by 2 bases and J by 4 bases, 6 bases remained unmatched. CDR1 SGHVS and CDR2 FQNEAQ come from the germline V gene. The CDR3 DNA sequence: TGTGCCAGCAGCTTAAACCTAGCGGGATGGTACAATGAGCAGTTCTTC. Encoded protein: CASSLNLAGWYNEQFF. Full variable domain (remainder filled in from reference TRBV7-8 and TRBJ2-1): GAGVSQSPRYKVAKRGQDVALRCDPISGHVSLFWYQQALGQGPEFLTYFQNEAQLDKSGLPSDRFFAERPEGSVSTLKIQRTQQEDSAVYLCASSLNLAGWYNEQFFGPGTRLTVL.